The 22 T cell receptor beta chains below all came from one sample that was sequenced in a study of cytomegalovirus exposure and HLA in healthy donors (dated by TCRdb to 2016 to 2017). The library was made by the immunoSEQ multiplex PCR assay. A mixture of 60 forward primers for TCR Vbeta segments and 13 reverse primers for TCR Jbeta segments was used in the multiplex PCR. The immuneACCESS repertoire file appears here via TCRdb, limited to in-frame rearrangements. These files lack a portion of the clones; in checked studies, under half of the deficit traces to unresolved V genes, and the cause of the others is not known. Here the sample has 100,000 to 150,000 clones; 70% to 80% occur a single time. The top ten clones comprise 4.5% to 5% of the sample. Material for sequencing was PBMCs. The receptors were sampled from a man aged 45-65 years in good health and CMV-seropositive.

V usage is TRBV7-9 and J usage is TRBJ1-4; D remains unclear. CDR3 size: 14 residues. Germline CDR1 reads SEHNR; CDR2 reads FQNEAQ (reference sequence). V dropped 5 bases and J dropped 2 bases, with 9 bases sitting between them. CDR3 in amino acids: CASSPGGTNEKLFF. The CDR3 DNA sequence: TGTGCCAGCAGCCCAGGAGGGACTAATGAAAAACTGTTTTTT.

The sample holds a few counts of this clone. The chain couples TRBV6-1 to TRBJ2-5, with 8 bases aligning to TRBD1. The end of the DNA aligns better with TRBJ2-7, so the J call may be wrong. The CDR3 contains 15 residues. CDR1 is MNHNS and CDR2 is SASEGT in the germline V gene. For the CDR3, the DNA is TGTGCCAGCTCCGTTGGTGGGACAGGCGCCTACGAGCAGTACTTC. Encoded protein: CASSVGGTGAYEQYF.

The chain carries TRBV13 and TRBJ2-5; 8 nucleotides match TRBD2. Germline loops: CDR1 PRHDT, CDR2 FYEKMQ (reference sequence). The V and J ends lost 1 base and 13 bases, in that order; junction bases with no gene match: 5. This CDR3 region has 12 residues. The CDR3 loop is CASSLAGLALYF. CDR3 DNA sequence: TGTGCCAGCAGCTTAGCCGGACTAGCCTTGTACTTC.

The J gene is TRBJ2-7, the V gene TRBV6-1, with a weak D call TRBD2 (6 bases). Per germline, CDR1 MNHNS and CDR2 SASEGT. The CDR3 consists of 15 residues. The V end lost 0 bases, the J end lost 2 bases, and 11 bases lay between the germline ends. The CDR3 region is CASSEAPGLAYEQYF. CDR3 nucleotide sequence: TGTGCCAGCAGTGAAGCGCCGGGACTTGCCTACGAGCAGTACTTC.

The table lists this clone with a few counts. CDR3 sequence: CASSLAGVSYEQYF. In nucleotides, the CDR3 is TGTGCCAGCAGCTTAGCAGGGGTTTCCTACGAGCAGTACTTC. The chain couples TRBV7-9 to TRBJ2-7; a possible D gene is TRBD1 (5 bases). V lost 0 bases, J lost 1 base, and 7 bases lay in between. The CDR3 extends over 14 amino acids. Germline V lookup: CDR1 SEHNR, CDR2 FQNEAQ (reference sequence). The full variable domain, rest sourced from reference TRBV7-9 and TRBJ2-7, is DTGVSQNPRHKITKRGQNVTFRCDPISEHNRLYWYRQTLGQGPEFLTYFQNEAQLEKSRLLSDRFSAERPKGSFSTLEIQRTEQGDSAMYLCASSLAGVSYEQYFGPGTRLTVT.

This sequence joins TRBV6-1 and TRBJ1-4; tentative D call: TRBD1 (5 bases). CDR1 MNHNS and CDR2 SASEGT come from the germline V gene. This CDR3 has 15 residues. Trimming took off 4 bases at V and 7 bases at J, with 16 bases between the two ends. DNA for the CDR3: TGTGCCAGCAGTGGTACAGTCCGCGGGGGTGAAAAACTGTTTTTT. It specifies CASSGTVRGGEKLFF.

The rearrangement joins TRBV7-9 to TRBJ1-2, with D maybe TRBD1 (6 bases). CDR1 is SEHNR, CDR2 FQNEAQ, per germline (reference sequence). Trimming shortened V by 4 bases and J by 5 bases, and 17 bases separated the two germline ends. This CDR3 is 15 amino acids long. The CDR3 DNA reads as TGTGCCAGCAGCTCTTCCCAACAGGGTGTGTATGGCTACACCTTC. As protein: CASSSSQQGVYGYTF.

The chain carries TRBV6-5 and TRBJ2-5, with D possibly being TRBD1 (7 bases). The J call may be mistaken, given a closer DNA end match to TRBJ2-7. The CDR3 runs to 13 residues. Germline CDR1 MNHEY, CDR2 SVGAGI. CDR3 DNA sequence: TGTGCCAGCACCAGGGGGGCTCCCTACGAGCAGTACTTC. It yields the protein CASTRGAPYEQYF.

This clone was seen a few times. V gene TRBV19 combines with J gene TRBJ1-2; 11 nucleotides line up with TRBD1. The CDR3 length is 15 residues. Losses at the gene ends were 7 bases for V and 7 bases for J; bases not matched to a gene: 11. Germline V lookup: CDR1 LNHDA, CDR2 SQIVND (reference sequence). CDR3 in DNA: TGTGCCAGTACCCAAGATACCGGGACAGGGGGTGGCTACACCTTC. Translated, it gives CASTQDTGTGGGYTF.

This chain joins TRBV9 and TRBJ2-5; 8 bases agree with TRBD1. CDR3 length: 16 residues. Trimming at V came to 0 bases and at J to 1 base, leaving 5 bases not matched to a gene. Looked up from germline, CDR1 is SGDLS and CDR2 is YYNGEE. CDR3: CASSVGTGGSQETQYF. As DNA, the CDR3 is TGTGCCAGCAGCGTAGGAACAGGGGGATCCCAAGAGACCCAGTACTTC. Drawing the rest from reference TRBV9 and TRBJ2-5, the complete variable domain is DSGVTQTPKHLITATGQRVTLRCSPRSGDLSVYWYQQSLDQGLQFLIQYYNGEERAKGNILERFSAQQFPDLHSELNLSSLELGDSALYFCASSVGTGGSQETQYFGPGTRLLVL.

In nucleotides, the CDR3 is TGTGCCTGGAGTGTAGCCGGGGATAGCAATCAGCCCCAGCATTTT. Residues: CAWSVAGDSNQPQHF. The V call is TRBV30, the J call TRBJ1-5; unclear D gene. Germline CDR1 and CDR2: GTSNPN and SVGIG (reference sequence). Trimming shortened V by 0 bases and J by 0 bases, and 9 bases separated the two germline ends. The CDR3 is made up of 15 amino acids.

The chain combines TRBV29-1 with TRBJ2-3, with D unresolved. The CDR3 sequence is 15 residues long. Germline V gene data show CDR1 as SQVTM and CDR2 as ANQGSEA. V was trimmed by 0 bases and J by 0 bases, leaving 10 bases between them. The DNA for the CDR3 is TGCAGCGTTGAAGAGGGCCTTACTAGCACAGATACGCAGTATTTT. This sequence encodes CSVEEGLTSTDTQYF.

In its sample, this clone was seen once. The CDR3 here is CSVDRGRLREQFF. CDR3 DNA: TGCAGCGTCGACAGGGGGCGTCTGCGTGAGCAGTTCTTC. This chain uses TRBV29-1 with TRBJ2-1; TRBD1 matches 10 bases. Germline lookup yields CDR1 SQVTM and CDR2 ANQGSEA. The CDR3 contains 13 residues. The V segment lost 6 bases and the J segment 9 bases; nucleotides outside the gene matches: 8.

The rearrangement uses TRBV29-1 and TRBJ1-2; D unresolved. Germline values: CDR1 SQVTM, CDR2 ANQGSEA. V lost 8 bases, J lost 8 bases, and 15 bases lay in between. The CDR3 covers 11 residues. The CDR3 DNA reads as TGCAGCCCCCACCCCGAGGGAGGCTACACCTTC. Protein sequence: CSPHPEGGYTF. The full variable domain, in which reference TRBV29-1 and TRBJ1-2 provide the parts outside the CDR3, is SAVISQKPSRDICQRGTSLTIQCQVDSQVTMMFWYRQQPGQSLTLIATANQGSEATYESGFVIDKFPISRPNLTFSTLTVSNMSPEDSSIYLCSPHPEGGYTFGSGTRLTVV.

This clone was seen once. This chain joins TRBV4-2 and TRBJ1-4, with TRBD1 matching over 11 bases. Germline V lookup: CDR1 LGHNA, CDR2 YNFKEQ. The CDR3 runs to 18 residues. V dropped 0 bases and J dropped 0; count of bases not matched to a gene: 3. CDR3 residues: CASSQEGDRGATNEKLFF. The CDR3 bases are TGTGCCAGCAGCCAAGAAGGGGACAGGGGGGCAACTAATGAAAAACTGTTTTTT.

The chain uses TRBV19 and TRBJ2-2, with a possible D match to TRBD1 (6 bases). Per germline, CDR1 LNHDA and CDR2 SQIVND (reference sequence). Deletions cut 1 base from V and 4 bases from J, with 10 bases between. CDR3 length: 15 residues. Written as DNA, the CDR3 is TGTGCCAGTAGTATAGCACAGGGTGTCACCGGGGAGCTGTTTTTT. Protein product: CASSIAQGVTGELFF.

This clone was counted a few times. V is TRBV5-4 and J is TRBJ1-1, with D tentatively TRBD1 (5 bases). Germline CDR1 reads SGHNT; CDR2 reads YYREEE (reference sequence). The CDR3 is 16 amino acids. V lost 2 bases and J 0 bases, leaving 14 bases between the germline ends. The DNA for the CDR3 is TGTGCCAGCAGCTTCAGGACACGTAGATTGAACACTGAAGCTTTCTTT. Translation gives CASSFRTRRLNTEAFF.

The chain links TRBV4-1 to TRBJ2-3, with 8 bases aligning to TRBD1. This CDR3 comprises 15 residues. J gave up 3 bases and V 8 bases, and 10 bases lay outside the gene matches. CDR1 is MGHRA and CDR2 is YSYEKL in the germline V gene. The CDR3 here is CASHTGGRATDTQYF. The CDR3 nucleotides are TGCGCCAGCCACACAGGGGGAAGAGCGACAGATACGCAGTATTTT.

This CDR3 is CAISDGQAIQETQYF. The CDR3 nucleotides are TGTGCCATCAGCGACGGACAGGCGATCCAAGAGACCCAGTACTTC. The rearrangement uses TRBV10-3 and TRBJ2-5; 7 bases match TRBD1. V gave up 6 bases and J gave up 1 base; unmatched junction bases: 8. The germline CDR1 and CDR2 sequences are ENHRY and SYGVKD. This CDR3 has 15 amino acids.

The chain combines TRBV29-1 with TRBJ1-1; TRBD1 is a possible D gene (6 bases). Trimming took off 7 bases at V and 1 base at J, with 13 bases between the two ends. The CDR3 covers 13 residues. Germline values: CDR1 SQVTM, CDR2 ANQGSEA. Here the CDR3 DNA reads TGCAGCGCGCGGGGGCAGGGGAACACTGAAGCTTTCTTT. Protein sequence: CSARGQGNTEAFF.

The gene calls are TRBV18 and TRBJ2-7; TRBD1 matches at 7 bases. Germline trimming cut 3 bases from V and 4 bases from J; bases unmatched to any gene: 3. Per the germline V gene, CDR1 is KGHSH and CDR2 is LQKENI. CDR3 size: 13 residues. The CDR3 sequence: CASSPTGIYEQYF. The CDR3 bases are TGTGCCAGCTCACCGACAGGGATTTACGAGCAGTACTTC. Full variable domain (remainder filled in from reference TRBV18 and TRBJ2-7): NAGVMQNPRHLVRRRGQEARLRCSPMKGHSHVYWYRQLPEEGLKFMVYLQKENIIDESGMPKERFSAEFPKEGPSILRIQQVVRGDSAAYFCASSPTGIYEQYFGPGTRLTVT.

This clone was detected only a few times. This chain connects TRBV7-8 to TRBJ1-6; D unresolved. CDR1 and CDR2 (germline): SGHVS, FQNEAQ. Trimming shortened V by 1 base and J by 11 bases, and 12 bases separated the two germline ends. The CDR3 runs to 14 residues. The CDR3 loop reads CASSLGFGTTPLHF. The CDR3 DNA sequence: TGTGCCAGCAGCTTAGGATTCGGTACGACACCCCTCCACTTT.